Below are 2 T cell receptor beta chains sequenced from a single sample in a study of radiation and T cells in renal cell carcinoma. TCRdb's table, derived via immunoSEQ multiplex PCR, lists solely in-frame clones and lacks some. The sample lists tens of thousands of clones, roughly 85% occurring once. Time point in this sample: blood 4 weeks post-SBRT, at nephrectomy. Treatment noted: 15 Gy SBRT to primary tumor, nephrectomy 4 weeks later. The specimen was blood, collected from a patient whose treatment included radiotherapy and nephrectomy. The source is a woman aged 55 to 70 with renal cell carcinoma.

The rearrangement joins TRBV6-6 to TRBJ1-3; D gene uncertain. There are 16 residues in the CDR3. V lost 2 bases and J lost 0, with 11 bases in between. Germline-derived CDR1 and CDR2 are MNHNY and SVGAGI (reference sequence). DNA of the CDR3: TGTGCCAGCAGTTACAGCCCCTGGGACTCTGGAAACACCATATATTTT. Amino acid sequence: CASSYSPWDSGNTIYF.

This chain uses TRBV6-5 with TRBJ1-2; tentatively, D is TRBD1 (5 bases). CDR3 length: 16 amino acids. Trimming stripped 0 bases from V and 5 bases from J, with 16 bases between. The germline V gene has CDR1 MNHEY and CDR2 SVGAGI. CDR3 nucleotide sequence: TGTGCCAGCAGTTACTCGGCGCCCGGGGAGGGGTATGGCTACACCTTC. This encodes CASSYSAPGEGYGYTF.